The source of this T cell receptor beta chain is a study of graft-versus-host responses after intestinal transplantation. Study-wide background: Among the recipients, transplants were multivisceral, liver-intestinal, or isolated intestinal. Among the recipients, all got anti-thymocyte globulin induction and then tacrolimus and steroids for roughly three years.

This CDR3 spans 15 amino acids. This clone has more than one count but fewer than ten. Its antigen is as yet unknown. This table comes from immunoSEQ multiplex PCR, and its TCRdb copy is limited to in-frame clones, with some not included. The data contain tens of thousands of clones, 84% of them singletons. This sequence originates from a human donor who was the organ donor for an intestinal transplant. This specimen consisted of unstimulated CD4+ T cells sorted from spleen or lymph node cells, obtained before transplant. This sequence joins TRBV7-5 and TRBJ2-2; the table's D call, TRBD1, has no DNA check behind it. TRBV7-5 is reported as a pseudogene. The CDR3 protein is CARSLDRGYSGELFF. For the CDR3, the DNA is TGTGCCAGAAGCTTGGACAGGGGGTATTCCGGGGAGCTGTTTTTT.